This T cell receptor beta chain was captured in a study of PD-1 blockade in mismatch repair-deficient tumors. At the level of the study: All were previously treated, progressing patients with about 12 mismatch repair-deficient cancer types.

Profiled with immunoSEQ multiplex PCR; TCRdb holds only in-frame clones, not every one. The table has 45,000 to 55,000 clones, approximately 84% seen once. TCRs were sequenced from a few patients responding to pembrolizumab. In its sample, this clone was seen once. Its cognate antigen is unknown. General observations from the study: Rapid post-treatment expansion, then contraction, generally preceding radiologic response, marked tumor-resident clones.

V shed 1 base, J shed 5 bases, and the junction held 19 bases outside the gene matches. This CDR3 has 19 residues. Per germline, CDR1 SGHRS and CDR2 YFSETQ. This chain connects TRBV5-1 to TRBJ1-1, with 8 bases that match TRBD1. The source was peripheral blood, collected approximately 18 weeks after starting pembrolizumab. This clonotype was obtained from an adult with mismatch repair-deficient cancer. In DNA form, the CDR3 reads TGCGCCAGCAGCTTGCTGATGACCGATTTTTGGACAGGGCAGACTGAAGCTTTCTTT. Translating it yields CASSLLMTDFWTGQTEAFF.